This T cell receptor beta chain appears in the sequencing data of a study of identical twins. General observations from the study: Invariant MAIT and iNKT cells may have partly biased zero-insertion analyses.

Turning to this clonotype: What it recognizes is unknown.

TCRdb redid the calling of the 5' RACE reads with MiXCR, one entry per CDR3 protein. The profile covers around 570,000 distinct CDR3 sequences, with 9.6% appearing a single time and roughly 3% taken by the ten largest. The ends lost 4 bases at V and 1 base at J; junction bases unmatched: 11. This CDR3 region has 19 residues. CDR1 ENHRY and CDR2 SYGVKD come from the germline V gene. This sample also belongs to another study, concerning yellow fever vaccine responses in identical twins.

The receptor comes from a woman younger than 35 in good health. Input material: PBMCs. The gene calls are TRBV10-3 and TRBJ2-6; 9 bases are shared with TRBD1. The CDR3 loop reads CAISVTGTGYGSGANVLTF. As DNA, the CDR3 is TGTGCCATCAGTGTAACCGGGACAGGGTATGGATCTGGGGCCAACGTCCTGACTTTC.